This T cell receptor beta chain was retrieved from a study of Ad26.COV2.S vaccination and SARS-CoV-2 variants. Study in general: The study gave Ad26.COV2.S intramuscularly, once or twice 56 days apart.

Described treatment: about 20 received Ad26.COV2.S at low or high dose, single or two shots; five or six received placebo; per-sample allocation not given. The study sampled participants on day 63 after the first vaccine or placebo injection. From germline, CDR1 is LGHDT and CDR2 YNNKEL (reference sequence). The CDR3 extends over 14 amino acids. The ends were cut back, 4 bases at V and 4 bases at J, with 13 bases in the middle. Using immunoSEQ multiplex PCR, the repertoire was profiled, and TCRdb retains in-frame clones only, with some absent. The repertoire has roughly 500,000 clones, around 88% of them found once; the top ten carry 9.5% to 15%. Study-wide results and caveats: Measures of TCR breadth and depth may have fallen short of total T cell responses.

Regarding this clone: Its cognate antigen is unknown.

The sample was peripheral blood, taken in a trial of Ad26.COV2.S vaccine versus placebo. The origin of this receptor is a person between 18 and 65 years old who received the Ad26.COV2.S COVID-19 vaccine or a placebo. The chain employs TRBV3-1 (or the pseudogene TRBV3-2) and TRBJ1-1; tentatively, D is TRBD1 (5 bases). The CDR3 nucleotides are TGTGCCAGCAGCCTAAGAGGGACGGGCACTGAAGCTTTCTTT. As protein: CASSLRGTGTEAFF.